This note documents a single TCR beta chain sequence. The germline V gene has CDR1 MDHEN and CDR2 SYDVKM. The trim removed 10 bases at V and 4 bases at J, leaving 12 bases unmatched. This CDR3 spans 15 amino acids. These data come from a study of blood T cell repertoires in COVID-19. The data were produced by immunoSEQ multiplex PCR, yet TCRdb's version contains in-frame clones alone and is incomplete. The table lists about 140,000 clones, about 83% of them singletons. This receptor was taken from a human donor in a cohort sampled during active COVID-19. The sequenced material came from peripheral blood. The chain is built from TRBV28 and TRBJ2-2; 7 nucleotides align to TRBD1. This CDR3 reads CATKPGTVGTGELFF. CDR3 bases: TGTGCCACCAAGCCCGGGACAGTGGGCACCGGGGAGCTGTTTTTT.